The TCR beta chain under discussion was sequenced for a study of CD8 T cells in ankylosing spondylitis. TCRdb re-called the 5' RACE reads with MiXCR, one entry per CDR3 protein. Of 130,000 or so distinct CDR3 sequences in the sample, 6.5% to 9% were seen once. This clonotype has a count of ten or more. No antigen is known for it. Looked up from germline, CDR1 is MGHDK and CDR2 is SYGVNS. CDR3 length: 16 residues. With 9 bases clipped from V and 0 bases from J, the junction kept 5 bases outside the gene matches. The study's findings and limits: As reported, disease-linked clones showed significant enrichment in matched ankylosing spondylitis synovial fluid. One TCR beta motif, made up of under ten highly homologous variants, appeared characteristic of ankylosing spondylitis blood.

The sequence was obtained from a male donor with ankylosing spondylitis or in good health (not recorded which). What was sequenced was blood, either unsorted or a sorted T cell fraction (not recorded which). This sequence joins TRBV25-1 and TRBJ2-6; TRBD2 agrees at 10 bases. In DNA, the CDR3 is TGTGCCAGTGGCCTAGCGGGAGACTCTGGGGCCAACGTCCTGACTTTC. Its protein is CASGLAGDSGANVLTF. Combining the CDR3 with reference TRBV25-1 and TRBJ2-6 gives the whole variable domain EADIYQTPRYLVIGTGKKITLECSQTMGHDKMYWYQQDPGMELHLIHYSYGVNSTEKGDLSSESTVSRIRTEHFPLTLESARPSHTSQYLCASGLAGDSGANVLTFGAGSRLTVL.